What follows are 15 T cell receptor beta chains derived from one specimen sequenced in a study of vaccination effects on CD4 cells after COVID-19. Clones were sequenced by immunoSEQ multiplex PCR, and TCRdb holds only the in-frame ones, with some missing. The repertoire consists of under 25,000 clones, with about 70% occurring once and the leading ten covering approximately 15%. ViraFEST assay sequencing came after antigen-specific CD4+ T cells were expanded with viral peptide pools. Following culture for approximately ten days, CD4+ T cells were isolated. By PCR, the person was confirmed to have had SARS-CoV-2 infection between March and December 2020. Their antigens are not known. This material consisted of CD4+ T cells from PBMCs cultured with SARS-CoV-2 spike peptides, taken before COVID-19 vaccination. These receptor sequences come from a human donor who had a prior SARS-CoV-2 infection.

The chain couples TRBV7-2 to TRBJ1-1; D gene ambiguous. CDR3 size: 14 residues. V was shortened by 1 base and J by 1 base, with 7 bases between the two germline ends. The germline gives CDR1 SGHTA, CDR2 FQGNSA. The chain's CDR3 is CASSLDVGNTEAFF. The CDR3 nucleotides read TGTGCCAGCAGCTTAGATGTGGGGAACACTGAAGCTTTCTTT. Using reference TRBV7-2 and TRBJ1-1 for the parts outside the CDR3, the full variable domain is GAGVSQSPSNKVTEKGKDVELRCDPISGHTALYWYRQSLGQGLEFLIYFQGNSAPDKSGLPSDRFSAERTGGSVSTLTIQRTQQEDSAVYLCASSLDVGNTEAFFGQGTRLTVV.

As DNA, the CDR3 is TGTGCCAGCAGAGGTGGGACACTGACAGATACGCAGTATTTT. This gives the protein CASRGGTLTDTQYF. The chain joins TRBV2 to TRBJ2-3; weak D call: TRBD1 (6 bases). Per the germline V gene, CDR1 is SNHLY and CDR2 is FYNNEI. Trimming pared 6 bases from V and 3 bases from J, leaving 13 bases between. This CDR3 has 14 residues.

The chain recombines TRBV27 with TRBJ1-6, with 9 positions matching TRBD1. The length of the CDR3 is 16 residues. J lost 13 bases, V lost 5 bases, and 15 bases had no gene match. CDR1 and CDR2 (germline): MNHEY, SMNVEV (reference sequence). CDR3 nucleotide sequence: TGTGCCAGCAGTACTCCCTCGGGGGACAGGGTTGGGCCCCTCCACTTT. Translating it yields CASSTPSGDRVGPLHF.

This chain joins TRBV5-6 and TRBJ1-5, with 9 bases lining up with TRBD1. CDR3 length equals 16 residues. Germline loops: CDR1 SGHDT, CDR2 YYEEEE. Trimming at V came to 3 bases and at J to 3 bases, leaving 7 bases not matched to a gene. The CDR3 DNA follows: TGTGCCAGCAGCTCCCGGGACAGGGAGGCCAATCAGCCCCAGCATTTT. It codes for CASSSRDREANQPQHF.

The gene calls are TRBV7-6 and TRBJ2-1; TRBD2 agrees at 8 bases. The CDR3 is 16 residues long. Unmatched junction bases numbered 15, after V lost 5 bases and J lost 9 bases. Germline V gene sequence: CDR1 SGHVS, CDR2 FNYEAQ. CDR3 region: CASSQTWTSRHGEQFF. In DNA, the CDR3 is TGTGCCAGCAGCCAGACCTGGACTAGCAGGCATGGTGAGCAGTTCTTC.

The V call is TRBV5-1, the J call TRBJ1-1; no definite D call. The germline V gene has CDR1 SGHRS and CDR2 YFSETQ. V was trimmed by 1 base and J by 3 bases, leaving 7 bases between them. The CDR3 covers 13 residues. The chain's CDR3 is CASSLIPDTEAFF. CDR3 DNA sequence: TGCGCCAGCAGCTTGATTCCGGACACTGAAGCTTTCTTT. The full variable domain, with the rest looked up from reference TRBV5-1 and TRBJ1-1, is KAGVTQTPRYLIKTRGQQVTLSCSPISGHRSVSWYQQTPGQGLQFLFEYFSETQRNKGNFPGRFSGRQFSNSRSEMNVSTLELGDSALYLCASSLIPDTEAFFGQGTRLTVV.

J is TRBJ2-1 and V is TRBV20-1; D call uncertain. V lost 2 bases to trimming and J lost 3 bases, with 2 bases between them. Germline V gene sequence: CDR1 DFQATT, CDR2 SNEGSKA (reference sequence). CDR3 length: 11 residues. The chain's CDR3 is CSARHYNEQFF. The CDR3 DNA reads as TGCAGTGCTAGACACTACAATGAGCAGTTCTTC.

The chain carries TRBV7-6 and TRBJ1-5; 7 nucleotides match TRBD1. Germline V gene data show CDR1 as SGHVS and CDR2 as FNYEAQ. Trimming took 3 bases from V and 7 from J; bases not matched to a gene: 3. The CDR3 runs to 13 residues. Written as DNA, the CDR3 is TGTGCCAGCAGCTTTGACAGGGCCCAGCCCCAGCATTTT. Protein sequence: CASSFDRAQPQHF.

This chain joins TRBV4-1 and TRBJ2-7; perhaps D is TRBD1 or TRBD2 (5 bases each). Germline V lookup: CDR1 MGHRA, CDR2 YSYEKL. This CDR3 has 15 residues. The V end was cut by 1 base, the J end by 0 bases, with 10 bases between. CDR3 DNA sequence: TGCGCCAGCAGCCAAGTGGGGGTAAGCTCCTACGAGCAGTACTTC. Amino acid sequence: CASSQVGVSSYEQYF.

The V call is TRBV7-9, the J call TRBJ1-4; D is perhaps TRBD1 (6 bases). The CDR3 has 12 amino acids. Trimming cost V 5 bases and J 8 bases, with 9 bases left between them. The germline CDR1 and CDR2 sequences are SEHNR and FQNEAQ (reference sequence). For the CDR3, the DNA is TGTGCCAGCAGCCCCCAGGGGGAAAAACTGTTTTTT. Its translation is CASSPQGEKLFF. Using reference TRBV7-9 and TRBJ1-4 for the parts outside the CDR3, the full variable domain is DTGVSQNPRHKITKRGQNVTFRCDPISEHNRLYWYRQTLGQGPEFLTYFQNEAQLEKSRLLSDRFSAERPKGSFSTLEIQRTEQGDSAMYLCASSPQGEKLFFGSGTQLSVL.

The chain carries TRBV10-3 and TRBJ2-1, with 7 bases that match TRBD2. Germline V gene sequence: CDR1 ENHRY, CDR2 SYGVKD. The CDR3 has 15 residues. After removal of 4 bases from V and 9 bases from J, the junction contained 12 bases not matched to a gene. CDR3 nucleotide sequence: TGTGCCATCAGTGTCTATATTTCTGGGAGGGGTGAGCAGTTCTTC. It is translated as CAISVYISGRGEQFF.

This chain joins TRBV5-6 and TRBJ1-2; TRBD1 might be the D (5 bases). The CDR3 spans 15 residues. The V gene lost 0 bases and the J gene lost 5 bases, with 14 bases spanning the gap. Germline V gene lookup returns CDR1 SGHDT and CDR2 YYEEEE. For the CDR3, the DNA is TGTGCCAGCAGCTTGGATCCGGGGGTAGGGTATGGCTACACCTTC. Its protein product is CASSLDPGVGYGYTF.

The chain recombines TRBV29-1 with TRBJ2-3; D possibly corresponds to TRBD2 (6 bases). From germline, CDR1 is SQVTM and CDR2 ANQGSEA. The CDR3 has 13 amino acids. Trimming left V 2 bases short and J 4 bases short, with 10 bases between. The CDR3 DNA follows: TGCAGCGTTGAAATCCCGGGAGCAGATACGCAGTATTTT. Its translation is CSVEIPGADTQYF.

In this sample, this clone turned up a few times. This chain uses TRBV5-4 with TRBJ1-2; TRBD1 agrees at 7 bases. The CDR3 contains 13 residues. Germline values: CDR1 SGHNT, CDR2 YYREEE (reference sequence). J gave up 6 bases and V 5 bases, and 7 bases lay outside the gene matches. The CDR3 DNA sequence: TGTGCCAGCAGGGAACAGGGGTTAGATGGCTACACCTTC. Its translation is CASREQGLDGYTF.

The chain links TRBV4-3 to TRBJ2-2; D may be TRBD1 or TRBD2 (5 bases each). CDR1 is LGHNA and CDR2 is YSLEER in the germline V gene. Trimming removed 3 bases from V and 2 bases from J, with 7 bases in between. The CDR3 is 14 residues long. The CDR3 DNA sequence: TGCGCCAGCAGCCATAGGGACAACACCGGGGAGCTGTTTTTT. This sequence encodes CASSHRDNTGELFF.